The 5 T cell receptor beta chains below were found in one sample sequenced in a study of T cell responses to AZD1222 COVID-19 vaccine. Clones were sequenced by immunoSEQ multiplex PCR, and TCRdb holds only the in-frame ones, with some missing. Here the sample spans about 200,000 clones, around nine tenths being singletons. The sequenced sample was peripheral blood, obtained 28 days after the second dose of the MenACWY control vaccine. These receptors were obtained from an adult who received the MenACWY meningococcal vaccine as a control.

The chain joins TRBV5-1 to TRBJ2-3; D gene unclear. The CDR3 is 16 residues long. V lost 3 bases, J lost 6 bases, and 20 bases lay in between. Germline V gene data show CDR1 as SGHRS and CDR2 as YFSETQ. The CDR3 protein is CASSSGPHRSSDTQYF. Written as DNA, the CDR3 is TGCGCCAGCAGCTCCGGGCCTCACCGTTCGTCGGATACGCAGTATTTT.

V and J are TRBV19 and TRBJ1-3; unclear D gene. Trimming removed 0 bases at V and 0 bases at J, with 6 bases between. The CDR3 runs 15 residues. Germline CDR1 is LNHDA and CDR2 is SQIVND (reference sequence). Here the CDR3 reads CASSIDLRSGNTIYF. In DNA form, the CDR3 reads TGTGCCAGTAGTATAGATCTACGCTCTGGAAACACCATATATTTT.

The CDR3 region is CASSFAGGYYGYTF. As DNA, the CDR3 is TGTGCCAGCAGTTTCGCAGGGGGCTACTATGGCTACACCTTC. The chain recombines TRBV27 with TRBJ1-2; TRBD1 aligns across 8 bases. The V segment lost 3 bases and the J segment 3 bases; nucleotides outside the gene matches: 3. Germline V gene lookup returns CDR1 MNHEY and CDR2 SMNVEV (reference sequence). The CDR3 consists of 14 residues.

V is TRBV7-2 and J is TRBJ1-1; D is perhaps TRBD1 (6 bases). V dropped 6 bases and J dropped 1 base, with 18 bases sitting between them. Germline CDR1 SGHTA, CDR2 FQGNSA. The CDR3 consists of 16 residues. The CDR3 DNA is TGTGCCAGCAGGACGACACTAGGACAGAGGAACACTGAAGCTTTCTTT. It encodes CASRTTLGQRNTEAFF.

This sequence joins TRBV14 and TRBJ1-2; D is ambiguous. Germline V gene data show CDR1 as SGHDN and CDR2 as FVKESK. V dropped 0 bases and J dropped 0 bases, with 11 bases sitting between them. This CDR3 has 16 residues. CDR3 DNA: TGTGCCAGCAGCCAAGAATACGGCAGATCTAACTATGGCTACACCTTC. Translating gives CASSQEYGRSNYGYTF.